One and the same sample provided the 14 T cell receptor beta chains below, sequenced in a study of blood T cell repertoires in COVID-19. TCRdb's copy holds only in-frame clones and misses some; the assay was immunoSEQ multiplex PCR. The data contain 70,000 or so clones, roughly 80% of them singletons. Sequenced: peripheral blood. The origin of the receptors is a woman in her sixties with acute or convalescent COVID-19.

This clone has a single count. This sequence joins TRBV19 and TRBJ1-1; D is unresolved. The CDR3 consists of 13 residues. Trimming took off 1 base at V and 3 bases at J, with 6 bases between the two ends. Germline V gene data show CDR1 as LNHDA and CDR2 as SQIVND (reference sequence). CDR3 amino acids: CASSIGTDTEAFF. In nucleotides, the CDR3 is TGTGCCAGTAGTATAGGAACGGACACTGAAGCTTTCTTT. The full variable domain, with the rest looked up from reference TRBV19 and TRBJ1-1, is DGGITQSPKYLFRKEGQNVTLSCEQNLNHDAMYWYRQDPGQGLRLIYYSQIVNDFQKGDIAEGYSVSREKKESFPLTVTSAQKNPTAFYLCASSIGTDTEAFFGQGTRLTVV.

This clone appeared a single time. The chain employs TRBV12-5 and TRBJ2-2; no clear D gene. The V gene's germline CDR1 is LGHNT and CDR2 FRNRAP. V was trimmed by 2 bases and J by 6 bases, leaving 4 bases between them. This CDR3 is built from 12 residues. CDR3 in amino acids: CASGLYSGELFF. CDR3 nucleotides: TGTGCTAGTGGTTTGTATTCCGGGGAGCTGTTTTTT.

The chain employs TRBV6-5 and TRBJ1-1, with TRBD1 matching over 7 bases. V shed 6 bases and J 6 bases; nucleotides not matched to a gene: 10. The germline V gene encodes CDR1 MNHEY and CDR2 SVGAGI. The CDR3 loop spans 14 amino acids. Here the CDR3 reads CASSWTGSGSEAFF. CDR3 bases: TGTGCCAGCAGCTGGACAGGATCCGGATCTGAAGCTTTCTTT.

This clone was observed many times. This chain links TRBV5-1 with TRBJ1-1; a weak D match, TRBD1 (6 bases). V was shortened by 3 bases and J by 5 bases, with 14 bases between the two germline ends. Germline V lookup: CDR1 SGHRS, CDR2 YFSETQ. CDR3 size: 14 residues. The CDR3 DNA follows: TGCGCCAGCAGCTCAAGACAGGCAGGGACTGAAGCTTTCTTT. Encoded protein: CASSSRQAGTEAFF.

The CDR3 DNA is TGTGCCAGCCGTGGCGGTAATGAAAAACTGTTTTTT. It translates to CASRGGNEKLFF. The rearrangement uses TRBV6-6 and TRBJ1-4, with D unresolved. CDR1 is MNHNY and CDR2 is SVGAGI in the germline V gene (reference sequence). The V gene lost 8 bases and the J gene lost 4 bases, with 8 bases spanning the gap. The CDR3 is made up of 12 amino acids.

This chain joins TRBV6-1 and TRBJ1-6; 7 positions match TRBD1. This CDR3 has 17 residues. The junction had 12 bases not matched to a gene; V was cut back by 3 bases and J by 7 bases. Germline CDR1 reads MNHNS; CDR2 reads SASEGT. CDR3 loop: CASSDPRGQSGNSPLHF. CDR3 bases: TGTGCCAGCAGTGACCCTAGGGGGCAATCTGGCAATTCACCCCTCCACTTT.

The rearrangement joins TRBV11-3 to TRBJ2-7; 10 bases map to TRBD2. The J segment lost 5 bases and the V segment lost 5 bases, leaving 6 bases of the junction unmatched. The CDR3 has 14 amino acids. The germline V gene encodes CDR1 SGHNT and CDR2 YENEEA. The CDR3 bases are TGTGCCAGCAGCAGAAGCGGGGGGGCGGACGAGCAGTACTTC. Translation: CASSRSGGADEQYF.

This clone occurred once. The chain's CDR3 is CASSRTGGSYEQYF. The DNA of the CDR3 is TGTGCCAGCAGCCGGACAGGGGGATCCTACGAGCAGTACTTC. The chain has TRBV3-1 (or the pseudogene TRBV3-2) and TRBJ2-7; 10 positions match TRBD1. The junction had 1 base not matched to a gene; V was cut back by 4 bases and J by 1 base. The length of the CDR3 is 14 residues. CDR1 is LGHDT and CDR2 is YNNKEL in the germline V gene (reference sequence).

The chain employs TRBV10-2 and TRBJ1-3; TRBD1 matches at 9 bases. The CDR3 covers 16 residues. Germline V gives CDR1 WSHSY, CDR2 SAAADI. The trim removed 6 bases at V and 7 bases at J, leaving 13 bases unmatched. This CDR3 reads CASSQTGGAGMNTIYF. CDR3 in DNA: TGCGCCAGCAGCCAAACAGGGGGCGCTGGGATGAACACCATATATTTT.

The chain has TRBV29-1 and TRBJ2-1, with 10 positions matching TRBD2. The CDR3 loop spans 16 amino acids. Trimming took 5 bases from V and 2 from J; bases not matched to a gene: 9. Germline V gives CDR1 SQVTM, CDR2 ANQGSEA. Written as DNA, the CDR3 is TGCAGCGTTAGGAGCGGGGGGGCCGGAGCCTACAATGAGCAGTTCTTC. This codes for CSVRSGGAGAYNEQFF.

CDR3 in amino acids: CASSILGPRKNTEAFF. CDR3 in DNA: TGTGCCAGTAGTATATTAGGTCCCAGGAAGAACACTGAAGCTTTCTTT. The V call is TRBV19, the J call TRBJ1-1, with unresolved D. In germline, CDR1 is LNHDA, CDR2 SQIVND (reference sequence). The CDR3 contains 16 residues. V lost 2 bases and J lost 1, with 14 bases in between.

V usage is TRBV10-1 and J usage is TRBJ2-3; 10 bases fit TRBD2. Looked up from germline, CDR1 is WNHNN and CDR2 is SYGVQD (reference sequence). CDR3 length: 14 amino acids. The ends lost 3 bases at V and 4 bases at J; junction bases unmatched: 1. CDR3 in amino acids: CASSDLAGADTQYF. The CDR3 DNA reads as TGCGCCAGCAGTGACCTAGCGGGGGCAGATACGCAGTATTTT.

This clone came up a few times. The chain is built from TRBV6-2 or TRBV6-3 and TRBJ1-1, with TRBD1 matching 7 bases. Germline loops: CDR1 MNHEY, CDR2 SVGEGT. V gave up 5 bases and J gave up 4 bases; unmatched junction bases: 7. This CDR3 contains 14 residues. CDR3 nucleotides: TGTGCCAGCAGTCAACAGGGGTCGGGCACTGAAGCTTTCTTT. Encoded protein: CASSQQGSGTEAFF.

This chain joins TRBV2 and TRBJ2-3; 7 positions match TRBD2. Germline V CDR1 and CDR2: SNHLY, FYNNEI. CDR3 size: 15 residues. The V segment lost 7 bases and the J segment 4 bases; nucleotides outside the gene matches: 11. CDR3 protein: CASKGSGIGPDTQYF. CDR3 DNA: TGTGCCAGCAAGGGGAGCGGGATCGGCCCAGATACGCAGTATTTT.